The sequence of this T cell receptor beta chain was determined in a study of T cells in Graves' hyperthyroidism and ophthalmopathy. Study summary: The authors collected peripheral blood at initial diagnosis, before any treatment.

The ends lost 2 bases at V and 5 bases at J; junction bases unmatched: 7. The CDR3 extends over 16 amino acids. Germline CDR1 reads SGHVS; CDR2 reads FQNEAQ. From RNA transcripts, TCR beta CDR3 regions were amplified. TCR CDR3 regions were first amplified by RT-PCR with HTBI primers. TCRdb recomputed calls from the multiplex PCR reads with MiXCR, one row per CDR3 protein. The table has 480,000 or so distinct CDR3 sequences, around an eighth seen once. Hyperthyroidism was newly diagnosed in patients aged 18 to 65 (duration under 2 months). Patients showing uncontrolled infection, other autoimmune disease, pregnancy or lactation were ineligible. This clonotype was counted ten times or more.

Sequencing was carried out using blood. The TCR sequence derives from a woman younger than 30 with Graves' hyperthyroidism. The chain carries TRBV7-8 and TRBJ2-1; the match to TRBD2 covers 9 bases. The CDR3 bases are TGTGCCAGCAGCTTACCCGTAGCGGGAGCCCACAATGAGCAGTTCTTC. Protein product: CASSLPVAGAHNEQFF.